This entry lists 23 T cell receptor beta chains sequenced from one sample in a study of OX40 agonist ivuxolimab in advanced cancers. Sequencing was performed with immunoSEQ multiplex PCR; in TCRdb, only in-frame clones are kept and a portion is missing. The sample records about 17,000 clones, 73% being singletons. The sequencing used CD4+ or CD8+ T cells sorted from blood, collected in a trial of the OX40 agonist ivuxolimab. The source of these receptors is an adult with an advanced solid tumor such as melanoma, head and neck, liver or kidney cancer.

The chain uses TRBV11-3 and TRBJ2-1; no definite D call. V lost 5 bases, J lost 5 bases, and 7 bases lay in between. The CDR3 has 12 residues. CDR1 is SGHNT, CDR2 YENEEA, per germline. CDR3 protein: CASSQVHNEQFF. For the CDR3, the DNA is TGTGCCAGCAGCCAAGTCCACAATGAGCAGTTCTTC.

The chain links TRBV27 to TRBJ2-7, with D hard to call. Trimming removed 3 bases from V and 3 bases from J, with 12 bases in between. The CDR3 is 14 amino acids. Germline CDR1 and CDR2: MNHEY and SMNVEV (reference sequence). CDR3 residues: CASSFSPSFYEQYF. The CDR3 coding sequence is TGTGCCAGCAGTTTTTCCCCAAGTTTCTACGAGCAGTACTTC.

The chain recombines TRBV7-3 with TRBJ2-3, with 7 bases identical to TRBD2. This CDR3 has 15 amino acids. J gave up 2 bases and V 1 base, and 3 bases lay outside the gene matches. Germline assignment: CDR1 SGHTA and CDR2 FQGTGA. Written as DNA, the CDR3 is TGTGCCAGCAGCTTAAACCTAGCGGTCACAGATACGCAGTATTTT. Protein: CASSLNLAVTDTQYF.

The J gene is TRBJ1-2, the V gene TRBV10-3, with a possible D match to TRBD1 (6 bases). The germline V and J ends were trimmed by 3 bases and 4 bases, with 15 bases remaining between them. There are 15 residues in the CDR3. From germline, CDR1 is ENHRY and CDR2 SYGVKD. CDR3 DNA: TGTGCCATCAGTGAAGGGGGGGCGTCGGGCTATGGCTACACCTTC. As protein: CAISEGGASGYGYTF.

The chain recombines TRBV2 with TRBJ2-7, with 8 bases that match TRBD2. V was pared by 8 bases and J by 5 bases, with 11 bases of the junction left unmatched. CDR1 SNHLY and CDR2 FYNNEI come from the germline V gene. The CDR3 has 14 residues. CDR3 in amino acids: CASDPGGPDHEQYF. The CDR3 DNA reads TGTGCCAGCGATCCGGGAGGGCCCGACCACGAGCAGTACTTC.

This clone is labeled as medium-sized. The chain couples TRBV11-2 to TRBJ2-1; D not certain. Trimming pared 7 bases from V and 4 bases from J, leaving 11 bases between. From germline, CDR1 is SGHAT and CDR2 FQNNGV. This CDR3 is built from 13 residues. The CDR3 sequence: CASTQIGYNEQFF. As DNA, the CDR3 is TGTGCCAGCACCCAAATAGGGTACAATGAGCAGTTCTTC.

The chain links TRBV4-3 to TRBJ2-5; 8 bases agree with TRBD2. CDR3 length: 16 amino acids. The germline V gene encodes CDR1 LGHNA and CDR2 YSLEER. Trimming cost V 0 bases and J 6 bases; bases outside gene matches: 9. CDR3 region: CASSQDRVSGKKTQYF. The CDR3 DNA reads as TGCGCCAGCAGCCAAGATAGGGTTAGCGGGAAAAAGACCCAGTACTTC.

This clone was observed a few times. The chain has TRBV4-1 and TRBJ2-5; possibly TRBD2 for D (6 bases). Germline V CDR1 and CDR2: MGHRA, YSYEKL. The CDR3 length is 16 residues. Trimming removed 4 bases from V and 2 bases from J, with 17 bases in between. DNA for the CDR3: TGCGCCAGCAGCCGCATGATGATGCGGGAACAAGAGACCCAGTACTTC. Translating gives CASSRMMMREQETQYF.

J is TRBJ2-1 and V is TRBV28; 9 bases agree with TRBD1. V trimming: 5 bases; J trimming: 3 bases; junction bases outside the gene matches: 5. The CDR3 totals 15 residues. Germline assignment: CDR1 MDHEN and CDR2 SYDVKM. CDR3 loop: CASSHPDRGYNEQFF. The CDR3, as DNA: TGTGCCAGCAGTCACCCGGACAGGGGCTACAATGAGCAGTTCTTC.

This chain connects TRBV21-1 to TRBJ1-4. TRBV21-1 is labeled a pseudogene. The CDR3 loop spans 17 amino acids. The CDR3, as DNA: TGTGCCAGCAGCAAATGCACCCCCGGACTCGTGTTCGAAAAACTGTTTTTT. Amino acids: CASSKCTPGLVFEKLFF.

The chain is built from TRBV13 and TRBJ1-1; the D gene is possibly TRBD1 (5 bases). CDR1 PRHDT and CDR2 FYEKMQ come from the germline V gene (reference sequence). Deletions cut 5 bases from V and 0 bases from J, with 13 bases between. The CDR3 spans 15 residues. Here the CDR3 DNA reads TGTGCCAGCAGCCGCCCGACAGAAGTGAACACTGAAGCTTTCTTT. This codes for CASSRPTEVNTEAFF.

This chain links TRBV7-9 with TRBJ2-7; TRBD2 aligns across 10 bases. Germline lookup yields CDR1 SEHNR and CDR2 FQNEAQ (reference sequence). The length of the CDR3 is 19 residues. The V and J ends lost 0 bases and 4 bases, in that order; junction bases with no gene match: 15. In nucleotides, the CDR3 is TGTGCCAGCAGCTTAGCGAGCCAGCCTTCTAGCGGGAGTTGGTACGAGCAGTACTTC. Its protein product is CASSLASQPSSGSWYEQYF.

J is TRBJ2-7 and V is TRBV4-1; 10 nucleotides align to TRBD1. The J segment lost 3 bases and the V segment lost 1 base, leaving 6 bases of the junction unmatched. From germline, CDR1 is MGHRA and CDR2 YSYEKL. The CDR3 sequence is 16 residues long. CDR3 DNA sequence: TGCGCCAGCAGCCAAGTTGGGACAGGGGTAAACTACGAGCAGTACTTC. Protein: CASSQVGTGVNYEQYF.

Points on this clone: An end of the junction differs from the germline gene, which may be a read error. The chain recombines TRBV19 with TRBJ2-1; TRBD1 matches at 12 bases. Per germline, CDR1 LNHDA and CDR2 SQIVND (reference sequence). The CDR3 length is 14 residues. The CDR3 region is CASSIGTGGSIWVF. The CDR3 DNA reads TGTGCCAGTAGTATCGGGACAGGGGGCTCCATTTGGGTCTTC.

The V call is TRBV7-2, the J call TRBJ2-4, with a tentative D call TRBD2 (5 bases). The CDR3 covers 13 residues. Germline CDR1 and CDR2: SGHTA and FQGNSA. Trimming cost V 5 bases and J 2 bases, with 7 bases left between them. CDR3 region: CASSPGTKNIQYF. In DNA form, the CDR3 reads TGTGCCAGCAGCCCCGGGACCAAAAACATTCAGTACTTC.

This clone was picked up a small number of times. This CDR3 is CASSDGPEDTQYF. The CDR3 DNA reads TGTGCCAGCAGCGACGGACCCGAGGATACGCAGTATTTT. The chain recombines TRBV7-6 with TRBJ2-3; no clear D. This CDR3 comprises 13 residues. V was cut by 5 bases and J by 6 bases, with 12 bases left in between. Germline V gene sequence: CDR1 SGHVS, CDR2 FNYEAQ. The variable domain in full, completed from reference TRBV7-6 and TRBJ2-3, reads GAGVSQSPRYKVTKRGQDVALRCDPISGHVSLYWYRQALGQGPEFLTYFNYEAQQDKSGLPNDRFSAERPEGSISTLTIQRTEQRDSAMYRCASSDGPEDTQYFGPGTRLTVL.

The gene calls are TRBV7-9 and TRBJ2-1; perhaps TRBD1 as D (6 bases). Germline lookup yields CDR1 SEHNR and CDR2 FQNEAQ (reference sequence). V lost 3 bases to trimming and J lost 0 bases, with 9 bases between them. The CDR3 is made up of 15 amino acids. The CDR3 protein is CASSFDRSSYNEQFF. The CDR3 DNA is TGTGCCAGCAGCTTCGACAGGAGCTCCTACAATGAGCAGTTCTTC.

This chain links TRBV30 with TRBJ2-5; the D call may be TRBD1 or TRBD2 (5 bases each). This CDR3 has 12 residues. Germline assignment: CDR1 GTSNPN and CDR2 SVGIG (reference sequence). The ends were cut back, 4 bases at V and 4 bases at J, with 10 bases in the middle. The CDR3 DNA reads TGTGCCTGGATTGGGGGTTCAGAGACCCAGTACTTC. It is translated as CAWIGGSETQYF.

The chain has TRBV7-9 and TRBJ2-7, with 9 bases matching TRBD1. In germline, CDR1 is SEHNR, CDR2 FQNEAQ (reference sequence). J was trimmed by 5 bases and V by 1 base; bases with no gene match: 9. The CDR3 is 16 residues long. The chain's CDR3 is CASSLGRAQGAHEQYF. CDR3 in DNA: TGTGCCAGCAGCTTAGGAAGAGCACAGGGGGCCCACGAGCAGTACTTC. The complete variable domain, with remaining parts taken from reference TRBV7-9 and TRBJ2-7, reads DTGVSQNPRHKITKRGQNVTFRCDPISEHNRLYWYRQTLGQGPEFLTYFQNEAQLEKSRLLSDRFSAERPKGSFSTLEIQRTEQGDSAMYLCASSLGRAQGAHEQYFGPGTRLTVT.

In this sample, this clone turned up a few times. The chain has TRBV6-1 and TRBJ1-1; possible D gene TRBD1, 5 bases. Trimming removed 2 bases from V and 5 bases from J, with 30 bases in between. Germline CDR1 MNHNS, CDR2 SASEGT. The CDR3 contains 20 residues. The CDR3 protein is CASSEKATRAPLGTRTEAFF. CDR3 bases: TGTGCCAGCAGTGAAAAGGCGACCAGGGCTCCCTTAGGGACTCGGACTGAAGCTTTCTTT.

This chain uses TRBV11-2 with TRBJ2-1; 13 nucleotides agree with TRBD2. Germline V CDR1 and CDR2: SGHAT, FQNNGV. CDR3 length: 18 amino acids. V lost 1 base and J lost 2; bases outside the gene matches: 5. DNA of the CDR3: TGTGCCAGCAGCTTAGGACTAGCGGGAGGCATTGCCTACAATGAGCAGTTCTTC. It specifies CASSLGLAGGIAYNEQFF. Full variable domain (rest looked up from reference TRBV11-2 and TRBJ2-1): EAGVAQSPRYKIIEKRQSVAFWCNPISGHATLYWYQQILGQGPKLLIQFQNNGVVDDSQLPKDRFSAERLKGVDSTLKIQPAKLEDSAVYLCASSLGLAGGIAYNEQFFGPGTRLTVL.

The rearrangement uses TRBV4-2 and TRBJ2-1; D not certain. Germline V lookup: CDR1 LGHNA, CDR2 YNFKEQ. This CDR3 has 15 amino acids. Trimming took off 5 bases at V and 1 base at J, with 12 bases between the two ends. CDR3 nucleotides: TGTGCCAGCAGCTTGGTACGCGATTCCTACAATGAGCAGTTCTTC. Translating gives CASSLVRDSYNEQFF.

The rearrangement uses TRBV15 and TRBJ2-6, with D tentatively TRBD1 or TRBD2 (5 bases each). V was cut by 0 bases and J by 0 bases, with 6 bases left in between. Germline V CDR1 and CDR2: LNHNV, YYDKDF (reference sequence). This CDR3 has 16 residues. CDR3 amino acids: CATSRDGGSGANVLTF. CDR3 sequence (DNA): TGTGCCACCAGCAGAGATGGGGGCTCTGGGGCCAACGTCCTGACTTTC.